Following are 21 T cell receptor beta chains from one sample sequenced in a study of cytomegalovirus exposure and HLA in healthy donors. The repertoire was sequenced with immunoSEQ multiplex PCR; TCRdb's copy has only in-frame clones and lacks some. The data show 130,000 to 150,000 clones, approximately 90% seen once. Input material: PBMCs. The source is a woman in her 30s in good health and CMV-seropositive.

This rearrangement joins TRBV7-9 to TRBJ2-1, with 10 bases that match TRBD2. The CDR3 runs 16 residues. The V segment lost 5 bases and the J segment 3 bases; nucleotides outside the gene matches: 7. The germline V gene encodes CDR1 SEHNR and CDR2 FQNEAQ (reference sequence). CDR3 in amino acids: CASSQIAGGHYNEQFF. As DNA, the CDR3 is TGTGCCAGCAGCCAAATAGCGGGAGGCCACTACAATGAGCAGTTCTTC.

This chain connects TRBV2 to TRBJ1-2; D is perhaps TRBD1 (6 bases). There are 15 residues in the CDR3. V lost 7 bases to trimming and J lost 2 bases, with 17 bases between them. The germline V gene encodes CDR1 SNHLY and CDR2 FYNNEI. The CDR3 coding sequence is TGTGCCAGCACGGGCGGGGGCAGAGCCAACTATGGCTACACCTTC. It is translated as CASTGGGRANYGYTF. The full variable domain, rest sourced from reference TRBV2 and TRBJ1-2, is EPEVTQTPSHQVTQMGQEVILRCVPISNHLYFYWYRQILGQKVEFLVSFYNNEISEKSEIFDDQFSVERPDGSNFTLKIRSTKLEDSAMYFCASTGGGRANYGYTFGSGTRLTVV.

V usage is TRBV9 and J usage is TRBJ1-1, with a possible D match to TRBD1 (6 bases). CDR3 length: 13 residues. The germline V gene has CDR1 SGDLS and CDR2 YYNGEE. V lost 6 bases to trimming and J lost 1 base, with 10 bases between them. This CDR3 is CASTGGANTEAFF. CDR3 DNA: TGTGCCAGCACCGGGGGGGCGAACACTGAAGCTTTCTTT. The full variable domain, in which reference TRBV9 and TRBJ1-1 provide the parts outside the CDR3, is DSGVTQTPKHLITATGQRVTLRCSPRSGDLSVYWYQQSLDQGLQFLIQYYNGEERAKGNILERFSAQQFPDLHSELNLSSLELGDSALYFCASTGGANTEAFFGQGTRLTVV.

The V and J genes are TRBV27 and TRBJ1-2, with 8 bases fitting TRBD1. V lost 7 bases to trimming and J lost 8 bases; unmatched junction nucleotides: 12. Germline V gives CDR1 MNHEY, CDR2 SMNVEV (reference sequence). This CDR3 spans 14 amino acids. Here the CDR3 DNA reads TGTGCCAGCAAATCAGCCCAGGGGGCGGACGGCTACACCTTC. This sequence encodes CASKSAQGADGYTF.

This clone occurred once. The chain recombines TRBV21-1 with TRBJ2-1; TRBD2 is the table's D call, not checked against the DNA. TRBV21-1 is a documented pseudogene. CDR3 length equals 16 residues. As DNA, the CDR3 is TGTGCCAGCAGCAAAATTCAGCGGGGGCCCTACAATGAGCAGTTCTTC. Translated, it gives CASSKIQRGPYNEQFF.

CDR3 bases: TGTGCCAGCATCCGGACAGGGGTGGTATACTATGGCTACACCTTC. Translating it yields CASIRTGVVYYGYTF. The chain employs TRBV6-5 and TRBJ1-2, with 9 positions matching TRBD1. This CDR3 has 15 amino acids. The germline gives CDR1 MNHEY, CDR2 SVGAGI. Trimming took 7 bases from V and 3 from J; bases not matched to a gene: 9.

This chain uses TRBV6-4 with TRBJ1-6; D is perhaps TRBD1 (6 bases). Per germline, CDR1 MRHNA and CDR2 SNTAGT. V lost 3 bases and J 10 bases, leaving 13 bases between the germline ends. This CDR3 has 14 amino acids. CDR3 residues: CASSEFQGRSPLHF. The CDR3 DNA sequence: TGTGCCAGCAGTGAGTTCCAGGGGCGGTCACCCCTCCACTTT.

The rearrangement uses TRBV9 and TRBJ2-6; D is possibly TRBD1 (6 bases). This CDR3 comprises 16 residues. V shed 2 bases and J shed 4 bases, with 13 bases lying between them. Germline CDR1 is SGDLS and CDR2 is YYNGEE. The CDR3 here is CASSVNRALGANVLTF. CDR3 DNA sequence: TGTGCCAGCAGCGTTAACAGGGCCCTCGGGGCCAACGTCCTGACTTTC.

On this clone itself: Mismatch with germline at one junction end may stem from a read error. This rearrangement joins TRBV4-2 to TRBJ2-3; 7 bases are shared with TRBD1. Germline loops: CDR1 LGHNA, CDR2 YNFKEQ. This CDR3 spans 15 amino acids. The CDR3 spells CASSQQPVGTDTQYF. The CDR3 DNA sequence: TGTGCCAGCAGCCAACAGCCTGTAGGGACAGACACGCAGTATTTT.

The genes are TRBV2 and TRBJ2-7; 7 nucleotides align to TRBD1. The CDR3 spans 13 residues. CDR1 SNHLY and CDR2 FYNNEI come from the germline V gene. V dropped 7 bases and J dropped 5; count of bases not matched to a gene: 8. The CDR3 protein is CASNTGDVHEQYF. CDR3 in DNA: TGTGCCAGCAACACAGGGGACGTTCACGAGCAGTACTTC.

This chain links TRBV18 with TRBJ2-7, with D possibly TRBD2 on 5 matching bases. V lost 1 base and J lost 2, with 12 bases in between. The CDR3 runs 15 residues. Germline values: CDR1 KGHSH, CDR2 LQKENI. The CDR3 region has the DNA TGTGCCAGCTCACCACACCCGGGGTTAACCTACGAGCAGTACTTC. Encoded protein: CASSPHPGLTYEQYF.

V is TRBV28 and J is TRBJ2-7; TRBD1 matches 9 bases. Germline CDR1 reads MDHEN; CDR2 reads SYDVKM. The CDR3 has 16 amino acids. Trimming at V came to 5 bases and at J to 6 bases, leaving 14 bases not matched to a gene. In nucleotides, the CDR3 is TGTGCCAGCAGTCATCCGATGGGGACAGGGTCCCTCGAGCAGTACTTC. Translated: CASSHPMGTGSLEQYF.

CDR3 region: CASSFSGTASYNEQFF. The CDR3, as DNA: TGCGCCAGCAGCTTCTCCGGGACAGCCTCCTACAATGAGCAGTTCTTC. The chain has TRBV5-1 and TRBJ2-1; 7 nucleotides align to TRBD1. This CDR3 spans 16 amino acids. The ends lost 2 bases at V and 0 bases at J; junction bases unmatched: 5. Germline V gene sequence: CDR1 SGHRS, CDR2 YFSETQ.

The J gene is TRBJ2-1, the V gene TRBV11-2; 9 bases agree with TRBD2. The CDR3 consists of 17 residues. Losses at the gene ends were 1 base for V and 6 bases for J; bases not matched to a gene: 10. In germline, CDR1 is SGHAT, CDR2 FQNNGV. The CDR3 is CASSLVGLREGRNEQFF. CDR3 nucleotide sequence: TGTGCCAGCAGCTTAGTAGGGTTGCGGGAGGGGCGCAATGAGCAGTTCTTC. The variable domain in full, with the rest retrieved from reference TRBV11-2 and TRBJ2-1, is EAGVAQSPRYKIIEKRQSVAFWCNPISGHATLYWYQQILGQGPKLLIQFQNNGVVDDSQLPKDRFSAERLKGVDSTLKIQPAKLEDSAVYLCASSLVGLREGRNEQFFGPGTRLTVL.

The chain uses TRBV7-3 and TRBJ2-7, with D tentatively TRBD1 (6 bases). With 1 base removed from V and 2 bases from J, the gap between germline ends came to 12 bases. The CDR3 totals 15 residues. Germline loops: CDR1 SGHTA, CDR2 FQGTGA. The CDR3 coding sequence is TGTGCCAGCAGCTTAAGCTCTGGGGGCCCCTACGAGCAGTACTTC. Encoded protein: CASSLSSGGPYEQYF.

The V and J genes are TRBV7-9 and TRBJ1-5, with a weak D call TRBD1 (5 bases). The ends were cut back, 1 base at V and 0 bases at J, with 7 bases in the middle. CDR1 and CDR2 (germline): SEHNR, FQNEAQ (reference sequence). The CDR3 is 15 residues long. Here the CDR3 reads CASSLGQISNQPQHF. Written as DNA, the CDR3 is TGTGCCAGCAGCTTAGGACAGATTAGCAATCAGCCCCAGCATTTT.

This clone was seen once. This chain joins TRBV28 and TRBJ2-2, with no clear D. The CDR3 is 12 amino acids. Germline V gene lookup returns CDR1 MDHEN and CDR2 SYDVKM. DNA for the CDR3: TGTGTTAGCCGGGTTGGGACCGGGGAGCTGTTTTTT. Protein: CVSRVGTGELFF.

The chain uses TRBV5-5 and TRBJ2-3, with D perhaps matching TRBD1 (6 bases). Trimming took off 4 bases at V and 10 bases at J, with 13 bases between the two ends. CDR1 is SGHKS and CDR2 is YYEKEE in the germline V gene (reference sequence). The CDR3 extends over 12 amino acids. CDR3 sequence: CASSRTGSSQYF. DNA for the CDR3: TGTGCCAGCAGCCGAACAGGGAGTTCGCAGTATTTT. The whole variable domain, remainder taken from reference TRBV5-5 and TRBJ2-3, is DAGVTQSPTHLIKTRGQQVTLRCSPISGHKSVSWYQQVLGQGPQFIFQYYEKEERGRGNFPDRFSARQFPNYSSELNVNALLLGDSALYLCASSRTGSSQYFGPGTRLTVL.

The chain recombines TRBV7-2 with TRBJ1-2; D uncertain. Germline-derived CDR1 and CDR2 are SGHTA and FQGNSA. The CDR3 is 13 residues long. The ends were cut back, 5 bases at V and 6 bases at J, with 13 bases in the middle. The CDR3 nucleotides are TGTGCCAGCAGCCGCCCGGGCGGGGATGGCTACACCTTC. Translated: CASSRPGGDGYTF.

The chain recombines TRBV27 with TRBJ2-5, with a tentative D call TRBD1 (5 bases). The V gene lost 6 bases and the J gene lost 5 bases, with 13 bases spanning the gap. This CDR3 region has 13 residues. CDR1 and CDR2 from the germline V gene are MNHEY and SMNVEV (reference sequence). The CDR3 bases are TGTGCCAGCAGCCGGATAGGGGTGGAGACCCAGTACTTC. Translation: CASSRIGVETQYF.

V and J are TRBV5-1 and TRBJ2-7; 16 bases match TRBD2. The germline V gene encodes CDR1 SGHRS and CDR2 YFSETQ. Germline trimming cut 4 bases from V and 4 bases from J; bases unmatched to any gene: 8. The CDR3 is 17 amino acids. DNA of the CDR3: TGCGCCAGCAGCCTCGGGACTAGCGGGGGGGCCAAATACGAGCAGTACTTC. Protein sequence: CASSLGTSGGAKYEQYF.